The 5 T cell receptor beta chains in this list originate from one sample, sequenced in a study of T cell responses to AZD1222 COVID-19 vaccine. TCRdb's copy holds only in-frame clones and misses some; the assay was immunoSEQ multiplex PCR. Among around 160,000 clones, 88% were seen once, and the ten largest hold less than 15%. This specimen was peripheral blood, taken on day 0 of AZD1222 vaccination. Receptor source: an adult in good health.

This rearrangement joins TRBV7-8 to TRBJ2-7; the match to TRBD2 covers 7 bases. The CDR3 runs 15 residues. V lost 3 bases, J lost 3 bases, and 8 bases stayed unmatched. Per the germline V gene, CDR1 is SGHVS and CDR2 is FQNEAQ. CDR3 sequence (DNA): TGTGCCAGCAGCTTGGGGGGGGAGGGGATCTACGAGCAGTACTTC. It encodes CASSLGGEGIYEQYF.

This rearrangement joins TRBV5-6 to TRBJ1-4; 7 nucleotides align to TRBD1. Germline CDR1 reads SGHDT; CDR2 reads YYEEEE. The CDR3 contains 12 residues. With V trimmed by 3 bases and J by 12 bases, 5 bases remained unmatched. CDR3 loop: CASSWYRGELFF. The CDR3 DNA sequence: TGTGCCAGCAGCTGGTACAGGGGTGAACTGTTTTTT.

The chain couples TRBV2 to TRBJ2-1; TRBD1 matches at 8 bases. Germline CDR1 reads SNHLY; CDR2 reads FYNNEI. Trimming at V came to 5 bases and at J to 5 bases, leaving 11 bases not matched to a gene. The length of the CDR3 is 16 residues. This CDR3 is CASSYEGQEYDNEQFF. CDR3 sequence (DNA): TGTGCCAGCAGTTACGAGGGACAGGAGTACGACAATGAGCAGTTCTTC. Using reference TRBV2 and TRBJ2-1 for the parts outside the CDR3, the full variable domain is EPEVTQTPSHQVTQMGQEVILRCVPISNHLYFYWYRQILGQKVEFLVSFYNNEISEKSEIFDDQFSVERPDGSNFTLKIRSTKLEDSAMYFCASSYEGQEYDNEQFFGPGTRLTVL.

The genes are TRBV19 and TRBJ1-2, with no clear D. Germline CDR1 and CDR2: LNHDA and SQIVND (reference sequence). This CDR3 has 12 residues. V lost 4 bases, J lost 3 bases, and 6 bases lay in between. In DNA form, the CDR3 reads TGTGCCAGTAGTAAAGAGGACTATGGCTACACCTTC. As protein: CASSKEDYGYTF. The entire variable domain, with the rest obtained from reference TRBV19 and TRBJ1-2, is as follows: DGGITQSPKYLFRKEGQNVTLSCEQNLNHDAMYWYRQDPGQGLRLIYYSQIVNDFQKGDIAEGYSVSREKKESFPLTVTSAQKNPTAFYLCASSKEDYGYTFGSGTRLTVV.

The chain is built from TRBV12-3 or TRBV12-4 and TRBJ1-2; D remains unclear. Trimming removed 5 bases from V and 8 bases from J, with 12 bases in between. The CDR3 is 12 amino acids. The CDR3 sequence is CASSTNYRGYTF. The CDR3 bases are TGTGCCAGCAGTACCAATTACCGGGGCTACACCTTC.